The clone carrying this T cell receptor (beta chain) came up a few times. Its target is unknown. PCR used 60 Vbeta primers and 13 Jbeta primers. Measured with immunoSEQ multiplex PCR; TCRdb has only the in-frame clones, and not every one. The sample lists about 130,000 clones, around 77% occurring once. Looked up from germline, CDR1 is MNHNS and CDR2 is SASEGT. Losses at the gene ends were 4 bases for V and 3 bases for J; bases not matched to a gene: 1. The CDR3 has 15 residues. The record originates from a study of cytomegalovirus exposure and HLA in healthy donors. Whole-study findings and limits: The study recorded more than 150 TCR beta chains that were cytomegalovirus-associated. Analysis performed later found approximately 17,000 TCR beta sequences associated with HLA alleles at 0.05 false discovery rate. In a later analysis, parvovirus B19, influenza, CMV and Epstein-Barr virus appeared linked to several top co-occurrence clusters.

The source of this sequence is a middle-aged woman in good health and CMV-seropositive. J is TRBJ2-3 and V is TRBV6-1, with 13 nucleotides matching TRBD2. Sequenced input: PBMCs. CDR3 in amino acids: CASSGTSGRTDTQYF. CDR3 nucleotides: TGTGCCAGCAGTGGGACTAGCGGGAGAACAGATACGCAGTATTTT.